This TCR beta chain derives from a study of blood T cell repertoires in COVID-19. In the study overall: The samples span acute and convalescent COVID-19 from the United States, Italy and Spain.

Study processing details: Counts of nucleated cells, estimated from reference gene primer amplification, were obtained. Clones were read by immunoSEQ multiplex PCR, and TCRdb kept only the in-frame ones, dropping some. That table is the source of V, J and clone size, and D and trimming were worked out from the DNA. This sample has about 15,000 clones; around 85% occur once, and the top ten carry 35%. In germline, CDR1 is SGHDT, CDR2 YYEEEE. J lost 13 bases, V lost 4 bases, and 17 bases had no gene match. This CDR3 region has 16 residues. The clonotype originates from a man between 65 and 85 years old in a cohort sampled during active COVID-19. The chain couples TRBV5-6 to TRBJ2-2; 9 bases agree with TRBD1. The sample consisted of peripheral blood. The DNA for the CDR3 is TGTGCCAGCAGCCAGGGAGGGACAGGGCCTTGGTTGGCGCTGTTTTTT. Translation gives CASSQGGTGPWLALFF.